Following are 13 T cell receptor beta chains from one sample sequenced in a study of blood T cell repertoires in COVID-19 (dated by TCRdb to the early 2020s). Library creation used the immunoSEQ multiplex PCR assay. The table was pulled from immuneACCESS by TCRdb, which kept in-frame rearrangements only. Such tables lose some clones; where checked, under half of the loss comes from unresolved V genes, and the rest has no known cause. Within this sample are about 180,000 clones, with 80% to 85% of them counted one time only. The top ten clonotypes cover around 6.7% of the sample. The sequencing input was peripheral blood. These receptors came from a woman aged 40 to 50 with COVID-19, enrolled during active disease.

The V call is TRBV6-6, the J call TRBJ2-1, with TRBD2 identical over 13 bases. In germline, CDR1 is MNHNY, CDR2 SVGAGI (reference sequence). J gave up 9 bases and V 5 bases, and 13 bases lay outside the gene matches. The CDR3 runs to 17 residues. The CDR3 region is CASSPWTSGRGVFEQFF. CDR3 bases: TGTGCCAGCAGTCCATGGACTAGCGGGAGAGGTGTGTTTGAGCAGTTCTTC.

V and J are TRBV18 and TRBJ1-4; D not resolved. The CDR3 length is 14 residues. Trimming left V 5 bases short and J 3 bases short, with 10 bases between. Germline loops: CDR1 KGHSH, CDR2 LQKENI. CDR3 protein: CASSLEWSNEKLFF. CDR3 coding DNA: TGTGCCAGCTCATTAGAGTGGTCTAATGAAAAACTGTTTTTT. The full variable domain, with the rest looked up from reference TRBV18 and TRBJ1-4, is NAGVMQNPRHLVRRRGQEARLRCSPMKGHSHVYWYRQLPEEGLKFMVYLQKENIIDESGMPKERFSAEFPKEGPSILRIQQVVRGDSAAYFCASSLEWSNEKLFFGSGTQLSVL.

The chain is built from TRBV6-2 or TRBV6-3 and TRBJ2-7, with TRBD2 identical over 13 bases. Germline trimming cut 3 bases from V and 0 bases from J; bases unmatched to any gene: 8. Germline CDR1 and CDR2: MNHEY and SVGEGT. The CDR3 runs 18 residues. The CDR3 DNA reads TGTGCCAGCAGTTATTTGCGACTAGCGGGGGGACACTCCTACGAGCAGTACTTC. Translated, it gives CASSYLRLAGGHSYEQYF.

The chain couples TRBV28 to TRBJ2-7; TRBD2 agrees at 10 bases. The CDR3 has 15 amino acids. The germline V gene has CDR1 MDHEN and CDR2 SYDVKM. With V trimmed by 2 bases and J by 6 bases, 7 bases remained unmatched. The CDR3 region is CASSLVPSGSGEQYF. CDR3 nucleotides: TGTGCCAGCAGTTTAGTCCCTAGCGGGAGCGGCGAGCAGTACTTC.

The chain's CDR3 is CASSLRRENGPYEQYF. The CDR3 DNA is TGTGCCAGCAGCTTAAGAAGGGAGAACGGACCCTACGAGCAGTACTTC. V usage is TRBV13 and J usage is TRBJ2-7; maybe TRBD2 (5 bases). V dropped 2 bases and J dropped 2 bases, with 16 bases sitting between them. The CDR3 loop spans 16 amino acids. Germline CDR1 and CDR2: PRHDT and FYEKMQ (reference sequence).

This clone was detected once. This chain links TRBV11-3 with TRBJ1-3, with D unresolved. The V end was cut by 2 bases, the J end by 7 bases, with 9 bases between. The CDR3 length is 13 residues. Germline values: CDR1 SGHNT, CDR2 YENEEA. CDR3 amino acids: CASSLISGNTIYF. CDR3 nucleotide sequence: TGTGCCAGCAGCTTAATCTCGGGGAACACCATATATTTT.

The chain joins TRBV7-2 to TRBJ1-3, with 7 bases identical to TRBD1. Germline V gene data show CDR1 as SGHTA and CDR2 as FQGNSA. Trimming cost V 4 bases and J 0 bases; bases outside gene matches: 3. This CDR3 region has 15 residues. The CDR3 sequence is CASSSGGSSGNTIYF. The CDR3 nucleotides are TGTGCCAGCAGCTCAGGGGGGAGCTCTGGAAACACCATATATTTT.

The V gene is TRBV3-1 (or the pseudogene TRBV3-2), the J gene TRBJ2-7; D might be TRBD2 (5 bases). CDR3 size: 15 residues. The V gene's germline CDR1 is LGHDT and CDR2 YNNKEL (reference sequence). Deletions cut 0 bases from V and 4 bases from J, with 13 bases between. For the CDR3, the DNA is TGTGCCAGCAGCCAAGAATACGGGGTGGGGTACGAGCAGTACTTC. Protein sequence: CASSQEYGVGYEQYF.

This clone is a singleton in its sample. The chain links TRBV7-6 to TRBJ2-3; D might be TRBD2 (5 bases). The CDR3 has 17 residues. Germline V gives CDR1 SGHVS, CDR2 FNYEAQ. V was shortened by 0 bases and J by 0 bases, with 13 bases between the two germline ends. CDR3 protein: CASSLAEGQASTDTQYF. In DNA, the CDR3 is TGTGCCAGCAGCTTAGCTGAGGGCCAGGCTAGCACAGATACGCAGTATTTT.

The V call is TRBV5-1, the J call TRBJ2-1; TRBD1 might be the D (6 bases). CDR1 is SGHRS, CDR2 YFSETQ, per germline. The CDR3 covers 16 residues. Trimming cost V 5 bases and J 3 bases, with 18 bases left between them. The CDR3 here is CASSRDLTGNYNEQFF. CDR3 DNA: TGCGCCAGCAGTCGAGACTTGACAGGAAACTACAATGAGCAGTTCTTC.

This clone was seen once. This chain uses TRBV2 with TRBJ1-6; maybe TRBD1 (6 bases). The CDR3 is 15 residues long. V was cut by 11 bases and J by 9 bases, with 23 bases left in between. Germline V gene data show CDR1 as SNHLY and CDR2 as FYNNEI. The CDR3 region has the DNA TGTGCCGGCATGATGAAGAGGACAGAGATTTCACCCCTCCACTTT. Its translation is CAGMMKRTEISPLHF.

Worth noting for this clone: One end of the junction is discordant with germline, which a read error may explain. V usage is TRBV6-5 and J usage is TRBJ2-7, with D perhaps matching TRBD1 (6 bases). The germline CDR1 and CDR2 sequences are MNHEY and SVGAGI. The CDR3 is 12 amino acids. Here the CDR3 DNA reads TGTGCCAGCAGTTACGGCAGGCCAGGGGTGGTCTTC. Its protein product is CASSYGRPGVVF.

This clone was seen a handful of times. V gene TRBV25-1 combines with J gene TRBJ1-1; 9 bases line up with TRBD1. Losses at the gene ends were 2 bases for V and 3 bases for J; bases not matched to a gene: 7. The CDR3 spans 16 residues. Germline V lookup: CDR1 MGHDK, CDR2 SYGVNS. The CDR3 region is CASSEPLQGADTEAFF. CDR3 sequence (DNA): TGTGCCAGCAGTGAACCGCTACAGGGGGCGGACACTGAAGCTTTCTTT.